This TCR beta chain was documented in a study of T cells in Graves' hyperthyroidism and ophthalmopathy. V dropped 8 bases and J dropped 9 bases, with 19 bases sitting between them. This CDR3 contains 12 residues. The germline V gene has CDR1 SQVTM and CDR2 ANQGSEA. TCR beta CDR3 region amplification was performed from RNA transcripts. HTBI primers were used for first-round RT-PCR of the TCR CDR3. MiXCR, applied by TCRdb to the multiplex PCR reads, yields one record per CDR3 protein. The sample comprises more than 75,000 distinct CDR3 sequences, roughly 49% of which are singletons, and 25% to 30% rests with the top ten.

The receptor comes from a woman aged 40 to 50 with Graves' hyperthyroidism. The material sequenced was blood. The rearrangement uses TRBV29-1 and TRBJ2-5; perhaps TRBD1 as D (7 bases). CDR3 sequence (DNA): TGCAGCTTGACAGGGAGCAGGGAGGCCCAGTACTTC. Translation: CSLTGSREAQYF.